The 6 T cell receptor beta chains presented below share a single source sample, sequenced in a study of T-cell reconstitution after alpha-beta-depleted transplantation in children. The TCRbeta library incorporated unique molecular identifiers. Using its own MiXCR run on the PCR reads, TCRdb lists one record per CDR3 protein. The sample contains hundreds of thousands of distinct CDR3 sequences, 20% to 30% of which appear only once. Here the sequenced sample was PBMCs, mostly from graft donor cells, taken 360 days after TCRalphabeta/CD19-depleted stem cell transplant. The receptors shown here come from a female patient aged 2-15 years who had a stem cell transplant for congenital amegakaryocytic thrombocytopenia, so the T cells may come from the graft donor.

This clonotype has more than one count but fewer than ten. The rearrangement uses TRBV10-3 and TRBJ2-5, with 9 nucleotides matching TRBD1. The CDR3 extends over 14 amino acids. The germline CDR1 and CDR2 sequences are ENHRY and SYGVKD. The J segment lost 3 bases and the V segment lost 3 bases, leaving 2 bases of the junction unmatched. Here the CDR3 reads CAISDGQGKETQYF. In DNA form, the CDR3 reads TGTGCCATCAGTGACGGACAGGGGAAAGAGACCCAGTACTTC.

The chain couples TRBV25-1 to TRBJ1-2, with D perhaps TRBD1 (5 bases). The V gene's germline CDR1 is MGHDK and CDR2 SYGVNS. Between the trimmed V and J ends, which lost 1 base and 8 bases, there was a span of 17 bases. This CDR3 region has 15 residues. The CDR3 sequence is CASSELGGPPRGYTF. The CDR3 bases are TGTGCCAGCAGTGAATTGGGGGGACCGCCCAGGGGCTACACCTTC.

The CDR3 here is CSARGPNYGYTF. The CDR3 DNA reads TGCAGCGCCAGGGGACCAAACTATGGCTACACCTTC. The V and J genes are TRBV29-1 and TRBJ1-2; tentatively, D is TRBD1 (6 bases). The germline CDR1 and CDR2 sequences are SQVTM and ANQGSEA. CDR3 length: 12 amino acids. V was trimmed by 7 bases and J by 2 bases, leaving 11 bases between them.

V usage is TRBV20-1 and J usage is TRBJ2-2, with 9 bases identical to TRBD2. The V and J ends lost 3 bases and 5 bases, in that order; junction bases with no gene match: 4. The germline CDR1 and CDR2 sequences are DFQATT and SNEGSKA (reference sequence). This CDR3 has 14 amino acids. Written as DNA, the CDR3 is TGCAGTGCTAGTGGGCGGGGGGGAACCGGGGAGCTGTTTTTT. The encoded protein is CSASGRGGTGELFF.

V gene TRBV13 combines with J gene TRBJ2-1, with 7 bases matching TRBD1. The CDR3 is 14 residues long. After removal of 4 bases from V and 12 bases from J, the junction contained 12 bases not matched to a gene. Germline V gene sequence: CDR1 PRHDT, CDR2 FYEKMQ (reference sequence). CDR3 sequence (DNA): TGTGCCAGCAGCTCGGGACAGATGACTCCGGGGCAGTTCTTC. Its protein product is CASSSGQMTPGQFF.

This clonotype appeared a few times. The CDR3 coding sequence is TGTGCCAGCAGCCAAGTAGCGGGAGGGCCAGCAGATACGCAGTATTTT. Its protein product is CASSQVAGGPADTQYF. The chain has TRBV4-2 and TRBJ2-3; 11 bases fit TRBD2. The junction had 4 bases not matched to a gene; V was cut back by 1 base and J by 4 bases. In germline, CDR1 is LGHNA, CDR2 YNFKEQ. The CDR3 is 16 residues long.